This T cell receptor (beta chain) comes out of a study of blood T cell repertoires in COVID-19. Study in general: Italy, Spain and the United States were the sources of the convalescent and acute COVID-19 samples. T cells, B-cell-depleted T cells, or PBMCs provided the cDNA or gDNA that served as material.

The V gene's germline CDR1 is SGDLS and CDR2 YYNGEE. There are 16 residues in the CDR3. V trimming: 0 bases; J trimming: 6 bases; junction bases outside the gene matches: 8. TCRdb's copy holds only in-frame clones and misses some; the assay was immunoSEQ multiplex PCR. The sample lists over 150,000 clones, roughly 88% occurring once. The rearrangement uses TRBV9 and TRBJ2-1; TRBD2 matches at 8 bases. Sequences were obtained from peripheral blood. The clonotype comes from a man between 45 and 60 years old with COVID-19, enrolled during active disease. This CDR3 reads CASSVAVRLAGNEQFF. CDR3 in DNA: TGTGCCAGCAGCGTAGCTGTGCGGCTAGCGGGCAATGAGCAGTTCTTC.